These 29 T cell receptor beta chains were all obtained from the same sample, sequenced in a study of T-cell memory formation after mild COVID-19. TCRdb reprocessed the 5' RACE reads with MiXCR, giving one entry per CDR3 protein. The sample shows approximately 410,000 distinct CDR3 sequences, around a quarter of them seen only once. The sequencing input was PBMCs or a T cell subset sorted from them (not recorded which). The receptors come from an adult woman who had mild COVID-19 (a few samples of this study predate the infection). Cell type and time point are not known.

V is TRBV7-9 and J is TRBJ2-3, with 16 bases aligning to TRBD2. Trimming cost V 5 bases and J 3 bases; bases outside gene matches: 17. The CDR3 has 21 residues. CDR1 and CDR2 (germline): SEHNR, FQNEAQ (reference sequence). CDR3 amino acids: CASSPAWLTGTSGRATDTQYF. Written as DNA, the CDR3 is TGTGCCAGCAGCCCCGCTTGGCTTACCGGGACTAGCGGGAGGGCAACAGATACGCAGTATTTT.

The genes are TRBV10-3 and TRBJ2-7, with TRBD1 matching over 7 bases. The CDR3 covers 16 residues. Per the germline V gene, CDR1 is ENHRY and CDR2 is SYGVKD. V was clipped by 7 bases and J by 1 base; unmatched bases: 13. The CDR3 DNA sequence: TGTGCCATCACAAGCGACAGGGTTTCCTCGTCCTACGAGCAGTACTTC. Encoded protein: CAITSDRVSSSYEQYF.

The chain has TRBV15 and TRBJ1-2; 7 bases are shared with TRBD1. This CDR3 is 15 amino acids long. The germline CDR1 and CDR2 sequences are LNHNV and YYDKDF (reference sequence). The V and J ends lost 3 bases and 2 bases, in that order; junction bases with no gene match: 6. CDR3: CATSSGTVRNYGYTF. DNA of the CDR3: TGTGCCACCAGCAGCGGGACAGTTAGGAACTATGGCTACACCTTC.

The chain uses TRBV12-3 or TRBV12-4 and TRBJ2-3; D is ambiguous. Trimming took 10 bases from V and 2 from J, leaving 16 bases between them. The CDR3 is made up of 14 amino acids. CDR3 in DNA: TGTGCCACCGCGAAGAGCGAGGACACAGATACGCAGTATTTT. Translated, it gives CATAKSEDTDTQYF.

The chain recombines TRBV5-6 with TRBJ2-2, with 9 nucleotides matching TRBD2. This CDR3 is built from 16 residues. The junction had 4 bases not matched to a gene; V was cut back by 1 base and J by 3 bases. The V gene's germline CDR1 is SGHDT and CDR2 YYEEEE. In nucleotides, the CDR3 is TGTGCCAGCAGCTTGTCGGTAGCGGGAGACACCGGGGAGCTGTTTTTT. Translation gives CASSLSVAGDTGELFF.

The chain has TRBV20-1 and TRBJ2-5, with 8 bases identical to TRBD2. J was trimmed by 1 base and V by 5 bases; bases with no gene match: 3. Germline V gene sequence: CDR1 DFQATT, CDR2 SNEGSKA (reference sequence). This CDR3 is 13 amino acids long. CDR3 nucleotides: TGCAGTGCTCCGCGGGGGGCCCAAGAGACCCAGTACTTC. Translation gives CSAPRGAQETQYF.

In this sample, this clonotype turned up a few times. The CDR3 loop reads CATSRHTVGEQFF. The CDR3 coding sequence is TGTGCCACCAGCCGTCACACTGTGGGTGAGCAGTTCTTC. The chain has TRBV15 and TRBJ2-1; D is uncertain. CDR3 length: 13 amino acids. V lost 5 bases and J lost 9, with 14 bases in between. Germline CDR1 reads LNHNV; CDR2 reads YYDKDF (reference sequence).

The CDR3 nucleotides are TGTGCCAGCACCACAATGGGGTTAGATACGCAGTATTTT. Translating gives CASTTMGLDTQYF. The chain carries TRBV12-3 or TRBV12-4 and TRBJ2-3; no definite D call. Trimming left V 7 bases short and J 5 bases short, with 13 bases between. This CDR3 spans 13 amino acids.

This clonotype has only a few counts. The CDR3 sequence: CSASSTVNEQFF. Here the CDR3 DNA reads TGCAGTGCCTCTTCTACTGTTAATGAGCAGTTCTTC. This chain links TRBV20-1 with TRBJ2-1; D not certain. The CDR3 runs to 12 residues. Deletions cut 6 bases from V and 7 bases from J, with 13 bases between. Germline-derived CDR1 and CDR2 are DFQATT and SNEGSKA (reference sequence).

The CDR3 loop reads CASSLLGDRVYNEQFF. CDR3 coding DNA: TGCGCCAGCAGCTTGCTGGGGGACAGGGTCTACAATGAGCAGTTCTTC. The V gene is TRBV5-1, the J gene TRBJ2-1, with TRBD1 matching 9 bases. Per the germline V gene, CDR1 is SGHRS and CDR2 is YFSETQ. This CDR3 comprises 16 residues. The J segment lost 3 bases and the V segment lost 1 base, leaving 5 bases of the junction unmatched.

In its sample, this clonotype was seen a few times. The V gene is TRBV5-1, the J gene TRBJ2-7; D assignment may be TRBD1 or TRBD2 (5 bases each). Germline V CDR1 and CDR2: SGHRS, YFSETQ. The CDR3 extends over 14 amino acids. Deletions cut 4 bases from V and 6 bases from J, with 17 bases between. This CDR3 is CASSGGRWVSEQYF. The CDR3 nucleotides read TGCGCCAGCAGCGGGGGTCGGTGGGTTAGCGAGCAGTACTTC.

This CDR3 reads CASRDTVEETQYF. In nucleotides, the CDR3 is TGTGCCAGCAGGGACACAGTCGAAGAGACCCAGTACTTC. The chain recombines TRBV3-1 with TRBJ2-5; possibly TRBD1 for D (5 bases). Germline CDR1 reads LGHDT; CDR2 reads YNNKEL (reference sequence). The CDR3 sequence is 13 residues long. V dropped 6 bases and J dropped 3 bases, with 11 bases sitting between them.

This clonotype was counted only a few times. V usage is TRBV2 and J usage is TRBJ2-1, with D perhaps TRBD2 (5 bases). Germline values: CDR1 SNHLY, CDR2 FYNNEI. Trimming took off 5 bases at V and 5 bases at J, with 10 bases between the two ends. The CDR3 sequence is 13 residues long. The CDR3 bases are TGTGCCAGCAGTTCTGGACTTAACAATGAGCAGTTCTTC. Translation: CASSSGLNNEQFF. Looking up the rest from reference TRBV2 and TRBJ2-1 gives the full variable domain: EPEVTQTPSHQVTQMGQEVILRCVPISNHLYFYWYRQILGQKVEFLVSFYNNEISEKSEIFDDQFSVERPDGSNFTLKIRSTKLEDSAMYFCASSSGLNNEQFFGPGTRLTVL.

This clonotype was picked up many times. J is TRBJ1-1 and V is TRBV6-6; D gene unclear. Germline CDR1 reads MNHNY; CDR2 reads SVGAGI (reference sequence). The CDR3 runs to 11 residues. Trimming cost V 6 bases and J 1 base, with 3 bases left between them. DNA for the CDR3: TGTGCCAGCAGCTCGAACACTGAAGCTTTCTTT. Its translation is CASSSNTEAFF.

The V and J genes are TRBV6-1 and TRBJ2-7, with 7 positions matching TRBD2. CDR3 length: 15 residues. V shed 6 bases, J shed 2 bases, and the junction held 10 bases outside the gene matches. The germline CDR1 and CDR2 sequences are MNHNS and SASEGT. The CDR3 DNA is TGTGCCAGCAGGGTGTGGACGGGGGGTACCTACGAGCAGTACTTC. Translating it yields CASRVWTGGTYEQYF.

This chain joins TRBV19 and TRBJ2-7; the match to TRBD1 covers 7 bases. Germline V gene lookup returns CDR1 LNHDA and CDR2 SQIVND (reference sequence). The CDR3 consists of 17 residues. V dropped 4 bases and J dropped 2; count of bases not matched to a gene: 14. The CDR3: CASSSRGMGQTTYEQYF. CDR3 DNA sequence: TGTGCCAGTAGTAGTAGGGGGATGGGACAGACCACCTACGAGCAGTACTTC.

J is TRBJ2-3 and V is TRBV6-2 or TRBV6-3; 11 bases are shared with TRBD2. There are 15 residues in the CDR3. Germline V gene lookup returns CDR1 MNHEY and CDR2 SVGEGT. V lost 0 bases to trimming and J lost 8 bases; unmatched junction nucleotides: 4. CDR3 sequence: CASSYSRTSGPTQYF. CDR3 DNA: TGTGCCAGCAGTTACTCTCGGACTAGCGGGCCTACGCAGTATTTT.

This chain links TRBV20-1 with TRBJ2-7, with D perhaps matching TRBD1 or TRBD2 (5 bases each). The CDR3 contains 14 residues. Germline-derived CDR1 and CDR2 are DFQATT and SNEGSKA (reference sequence). V was trimmed by 0 bases and J by 2 bases, leaving 11 bases between them. The CDR3 DNA reads as TGCAGTGCTAGAGATTCACGGGGCGCCTACGAGCAGTACTTC. Amino acid sequence: CSARDSRGAYEQYF.

V usage is TRBV4-2 and J usage is TRBJ2-7, with D uncertain. This CDR3 contains 17 residues. The germline V and J ends were trimmed by 0 bases and 3 bases, with 18 bases remaining between them. CDR1 is LGHNA, CDR2 YNFKEQ, per germline. CDR3 in amino acids: CASSQEASSYTLYEQYF. The CDR3 DNA reads as TGTGCCAGCAGCCAAGAAGCCAGCTCGTACACACTCTACGAGCAGTACTTC.

The rearrangement joins TRBV7-9 to TRBJ1-2; 7 nucleotides agree with TRBD1. CDR3 length: 14 amino acids. The V and J ends lost 5 bases and 7 bases, in that order; junction bases with no gene match: 10. Germline values: CDR1 SEHNR, CDR2 FQNEAQ (reference sequence). The CDR3 DNA follows: TGTGCCAGCAGCACAGGGGAGGGATCCAGTGGCTACACCTTC. Amino acids: CASSTGEGSSGYTF. Combining the CDR3 with reference TRBV7-9 and TRBJ1-2 gives the whole variable domain DTGVSQNPRHKITKRGQNVTFRCDPISEHNRLYWYRQTLGQGPEFLTYFQNEAQLEKSRLLSDRFSAERPKGSFSTLEIQRTEQGDSAMYLCASSTGEGSSGYTFGSGTRLTVV.

This sequence joins TRBV7-2 and TRBJ1-2, with 9 bases matching TRBD1. After removal of 5 bases from V and 7 bases from J, the junction contained 8 bases not matched to a gene. There are 14 residues in the CDR3. Germline values: CDR1 SGHTA, CDR2 FQGNSA. Here the CDR3 reads CASSLDRGRTGYTF. The CDR3 DNA is TGTGCCAGCAGCCTGGACAGGGGCCGCACTGGCTACACCTTC.

V is TRBV7-9 and J is TRBJ2-7; 7 bases match TRBD2. The V gene end was trimmed by 5 bases and the J gene end by 6 bases; junction bases not matched to a gene: 7. Per germline, CDR1 SEHNR and CDR2 FQNEAQ (reference sequence). The CDR3 sequence is 13 residues long. The CDR3 DNA reads TGTGCCAGCAGCCAGGGACTAAGGAGCGAGCAGTACTTC. Translation gives CASSQGLRSEQYF.

This clonotype was detected only a few times. The chain joins TRBV20-1 to TRBJ2-3, with 9 bases that match TRBD2. The CDR3 covers 14 residues. The J segment lost 2 bases and the V segment lost 5 bases, leaving 5 bases of the junction unmatched. Germline V CDR1 and CDR2: DFQATT, SNEGSKA (reference sequence). CDR3 in DNA: TGCAGTGCTGGGAGCGGGAGGCACACAGATACGCAGTATTTT. It specifies CSAGSGRHTDTQYF.

The CDR3 DNA sequence: TGTGCCAGCAGTTATCAGACAGGAATTAACTATGGCTACACCTTC. Encoded protein: CASSYQTGINYGYTF. V is TRBV6-5 and J is TRBJ1-2; D possibly corresponds to TRBD1 (6 bases). Looked up from germline, CDR1 is MNHEY and CDR2 is SVGAGI. The V and J ends lost 3 bases and 1 base respectively, with 12 bases between them. This CDR3 is 15 amino acids long.

This clonotype was observed a handful of times. The genes are TRBV28 and TRBJ2-7; D gene unclear. There are 12 residues in the CDR3. In germline, CDR1 is MDHEN, CDR2 SYDVKM. Trimming cost V 7 bases and J 0 bases, with 7 bases left between them. This CDR3 reads CASTRSSYEQYF. The CDR3 region has the DNA TGTGCCAGCACTAGGAGCTCCTACGAGCAGTACTTC.

This clonotype was recorded at least ten times. The V gene is TRBV24-1, the J gene TRBJ2-2; a weak D match, TRBD2 (5 bases). The V gene's germline CDR1 is KGHDR and CDR2 SFDVKD. There are 13 residues in the CDR3. The V end was cut by 4 bases, the J end by 8 bases, with 10 bases between. CDR3 in amino acids: CATSDGVSGELFF. DNA for the CDR3: TGTGCCACCAGTGACGGGGTTTCGGGGGAGCTGTTTTTT.

This clonotype appeared a few times. J is TRBJ2-7 and V is TRBV7-2; 8 nucleotides match TRBD2. The CDR3 has 15 residues. The ends lost 0 bases at V and 5 bases at J; junction bases unmatched: 6. CDR1 is SGHTA, CDR2 FQGNSA, per germline. Written as DNA, the CDR3 is TGTGCCAGCAGCTTAGCTTGGACTAGCTCTAACGAGCAGTACTTC. Translating it yields CASSLAWTSSNEQYF.

The chain has TRBV27 and TRBJ1-5; D gene ambiguous. Trimming pared 5 bases from V and 0 bases from J, leaving 8 bases between. This CDR3 is built from 14 residues. Germline V CDR1 and CDR2: MNHEY, SMNVEV (reference sequence). The CDR3 here is CASSTQNSNQPQHF. DNA of the CDR3: TGTGCCAGCAGTACCCAAAATAGCAATCAGCCCCAGCATTTT.

The table lists this clonotype with a few counts. This chain links TRBV29-1 with TRBJ2-3; TRBD2 matches 10 bases. The CDR3 has 17 residues. V was pared by 8 bases and J by 3 bases, with 17 bases of the junction left unmatched. Germline V gene lookup returns CDR1 SQVTM and CDR2 ANQGSEA. The CDR3 DNA sequence: TGCAGCCTGAAGTGGGAGGTTATAGCGGGAGGAACAGATACGCAGTATTTT. Protein sequence: CSLKWEVIAGGTDTQYF.